Listed here is a single T cell receptor (beta chain). One junction end does not reproduce the germline sequence, and a read error may be involved. These data originate in a study of blood T cells in healthy people across ages. The amount of total RNA extracted per sample was at least 6 micrograms. Germline assignment: CDR1 SEHNR and CDR2 FQNEAQ (reference sequence). The CDR3 loop spans 15 amino acids. A second PCR of roughly 7 to 11 cycles used a sample-barcoded 5' primer and a J-beta primer mix. Every individual sample yielded 2.5 million or more paired-end reads (each containing CDR3). Each CDR3 protein is one row after TCRdb ran MiXCR on the 5' RACE reads. The repertoire includes 660,000 or so distinct CDR3 sequences, under 65% of them detected once, and 30% to 40% sits in the top ten.

This TCR was sampled from a man aged 55 to 70 in good health. The V gene is TRBV7-9, the J gene TRBJ1-4, with 9 bases identical to TRBD1. Sequenced sample: blood. The CDR3 loop is CASSLGGQGHEKLFF. CDR3 sequence (DNA): TGTGCCAGCAGCTTAGGGGGACAGGGCCATGAAAAACTATTTTTT. Looking up the rest from reference TRBV7-9 and TRBJ1-4 gives the full variable domain: DTGVSQNPRHKITKRGQNVTFRCDPISEHNRLYWYRQTLGQGPEFLTYFQNEAQLEKSRLLSDRFSAERPKGSFSTLEIQRTEQGDSAMYLCASSLGGQGHEKLFFGSGTQLSVL.